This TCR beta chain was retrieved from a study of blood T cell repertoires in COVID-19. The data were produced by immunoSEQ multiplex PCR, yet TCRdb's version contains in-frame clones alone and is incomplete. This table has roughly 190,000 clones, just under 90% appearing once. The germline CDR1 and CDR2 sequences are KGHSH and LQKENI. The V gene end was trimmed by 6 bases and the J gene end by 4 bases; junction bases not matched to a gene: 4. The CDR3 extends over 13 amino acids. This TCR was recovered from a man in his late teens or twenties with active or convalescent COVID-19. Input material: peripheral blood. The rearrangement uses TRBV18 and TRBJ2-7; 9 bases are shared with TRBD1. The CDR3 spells CASSQGQGYEQYF. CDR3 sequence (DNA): TGTGCCAGCTCCCAGGGACAGGGTTACGAGCAGTACTTC.